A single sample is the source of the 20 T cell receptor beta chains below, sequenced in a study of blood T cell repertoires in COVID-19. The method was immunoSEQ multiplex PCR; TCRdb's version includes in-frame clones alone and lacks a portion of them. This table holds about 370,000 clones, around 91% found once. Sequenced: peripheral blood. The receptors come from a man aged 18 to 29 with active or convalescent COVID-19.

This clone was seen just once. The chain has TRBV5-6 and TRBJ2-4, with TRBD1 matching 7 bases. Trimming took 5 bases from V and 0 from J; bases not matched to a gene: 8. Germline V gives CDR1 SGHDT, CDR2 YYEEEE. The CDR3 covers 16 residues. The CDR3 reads CASSFYGTAAKNIQYF. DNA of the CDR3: TGTGCCAGCAGTTTTTACGGGACAGCAGCCAAAAACATTCAGTACTTC. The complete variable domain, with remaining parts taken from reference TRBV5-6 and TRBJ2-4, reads DAGVTQSPTHLIKTRGQQVTLRCSPKSGHDTVSWYQQALGQGPQFIFQYYEEEERQRGNFPDRFSGHQFPNYSSELNVNALLLGDSALYLCASSFYGTAAKNIQYFGAGTRLSVL.

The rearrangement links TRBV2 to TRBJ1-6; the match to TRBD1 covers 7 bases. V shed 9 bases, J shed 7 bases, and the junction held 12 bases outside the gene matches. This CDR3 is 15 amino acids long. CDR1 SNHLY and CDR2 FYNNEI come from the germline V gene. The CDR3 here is CASNTGVLGNSPLHF. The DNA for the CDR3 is TGTGCCAGTAATACAGGGGTTCTTGGGAATTCACCCCTCCACTTT.

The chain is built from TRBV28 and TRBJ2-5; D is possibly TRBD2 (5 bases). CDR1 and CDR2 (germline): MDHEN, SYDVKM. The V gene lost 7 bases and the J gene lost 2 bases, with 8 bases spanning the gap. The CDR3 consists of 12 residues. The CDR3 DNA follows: TGTGCCAGCAACTCGGGACAAGAGACCCAGTACTTC. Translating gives CASNSGQETQYF.

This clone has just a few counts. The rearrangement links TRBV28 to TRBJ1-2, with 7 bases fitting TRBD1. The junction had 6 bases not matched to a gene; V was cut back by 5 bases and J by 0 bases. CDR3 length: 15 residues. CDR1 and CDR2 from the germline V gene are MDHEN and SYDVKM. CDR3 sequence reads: CASSVMGTANYGYTF. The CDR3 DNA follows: TGTGCCAGCAGTGTCATGGGGACAGCTAACTATGGCTACACCTTC.

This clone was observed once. CDR3 bases: TGTGCCAGCAGCTTAGGCAGGCTGCTCGTGCAGTTCTTC. It encodes CASSLGRLLVQFF. The chain has TRBV7-9 and TRBJ2-1; no definite D call. This CDR3 comprises 13 residues. CDR1 SEHNR and CDR2 FQNEAQ come from the germline V gene (reference sequence). V lost 1 base and J 12 bases, leaving 13 bases between the germline ends.

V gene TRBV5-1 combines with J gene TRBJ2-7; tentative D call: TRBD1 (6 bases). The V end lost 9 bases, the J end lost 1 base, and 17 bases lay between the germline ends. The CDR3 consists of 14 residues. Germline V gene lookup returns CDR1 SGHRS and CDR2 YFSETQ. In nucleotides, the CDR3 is TGCGCCACCGCGCCTCGGACAGATTCCTACGAGCAGTACTTC. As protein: CATAPRTDSYEQYF. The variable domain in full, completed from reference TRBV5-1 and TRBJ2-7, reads KAGVTQTPRYLIKTRGQQVTLSCSPISGHRSVSWYQQTPGQGLQFLFEYFSETQRNKGNFPGRFSGRQFSNSRSEMNVSTLELGDSALYLCATAPRTDSYEQYFGPGTRLTVT.

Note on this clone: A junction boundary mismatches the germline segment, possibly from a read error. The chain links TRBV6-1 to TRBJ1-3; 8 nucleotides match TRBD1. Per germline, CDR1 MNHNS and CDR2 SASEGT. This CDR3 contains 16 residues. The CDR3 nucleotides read TGTGCCAGCAGCGAAGCCAGGGGGCACTCTGGAAACACCATATATTTT. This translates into CASSEARGHSGNTIYF.

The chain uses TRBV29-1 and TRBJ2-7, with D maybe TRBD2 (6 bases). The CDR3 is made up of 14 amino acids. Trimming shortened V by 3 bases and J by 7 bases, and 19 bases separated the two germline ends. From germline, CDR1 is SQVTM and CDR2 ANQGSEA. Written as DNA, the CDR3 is TGCAGCGTTGAGGAGGGTAGCGCATCGGGGGAGCAGTACTTC. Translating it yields CSVEEGSASGEQYF.

The CDR3 region has the DNA TGTGCCAGCTCAGAAGACAGGTGGCTCTACGAGCAGTACTTC. The encoded protein is CASSEDRWLYEQYF. The J gene is TRBJ2-7, the V gene TRBV18; TRBD1 is a possible D gene (6 bases). V lost 5 bases and J lost 3, with 14 bases in between. CDR1 and CDR2 from the germline V gene are KGHSH and LQKENI. The length of the CDR3 is 14 residues.

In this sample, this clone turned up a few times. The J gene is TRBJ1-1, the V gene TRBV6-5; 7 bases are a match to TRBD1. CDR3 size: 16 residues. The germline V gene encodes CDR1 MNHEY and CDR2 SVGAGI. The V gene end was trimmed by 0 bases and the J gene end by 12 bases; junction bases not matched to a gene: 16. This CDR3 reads CASSYSDRSVQGKSFF. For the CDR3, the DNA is TGTGCCAGCAGTTACTCGGATCGGTCCGTACAGGGGAAATCTTTCTTT.

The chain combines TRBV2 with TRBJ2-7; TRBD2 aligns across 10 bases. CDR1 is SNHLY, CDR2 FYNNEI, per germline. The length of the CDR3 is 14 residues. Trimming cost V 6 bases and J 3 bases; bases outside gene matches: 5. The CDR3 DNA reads TGTGCCAGCAGCCTTAGGACTAGCGGCTACGAGCAGTACTTC. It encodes CASSLRTSGYEQYF.

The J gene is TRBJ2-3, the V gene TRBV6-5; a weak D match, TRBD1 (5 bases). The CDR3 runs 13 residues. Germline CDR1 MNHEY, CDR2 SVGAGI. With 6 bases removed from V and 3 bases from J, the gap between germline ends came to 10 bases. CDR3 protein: CASRIGVTDTQYF. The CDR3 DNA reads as TGTGCCAGCAGGATAGGGGTTACAGATACGCAGTATTTT.

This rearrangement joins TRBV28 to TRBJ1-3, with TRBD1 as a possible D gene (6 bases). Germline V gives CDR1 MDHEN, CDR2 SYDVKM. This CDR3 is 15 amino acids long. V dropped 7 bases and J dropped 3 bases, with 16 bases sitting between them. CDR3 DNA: TGTGCCAGCACTCTGACAGGCTCTCATGGAAACACCATATATTTT. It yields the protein CASTLTGSHGNTIYF.

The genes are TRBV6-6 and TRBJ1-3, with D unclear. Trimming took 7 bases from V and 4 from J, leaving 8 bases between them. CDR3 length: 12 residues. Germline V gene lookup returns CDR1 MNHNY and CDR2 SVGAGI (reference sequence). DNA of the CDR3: TGTGCCAGCAAAGAGGGCGGAAACACCATATATTTT. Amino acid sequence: CASKEGGNTIYF.

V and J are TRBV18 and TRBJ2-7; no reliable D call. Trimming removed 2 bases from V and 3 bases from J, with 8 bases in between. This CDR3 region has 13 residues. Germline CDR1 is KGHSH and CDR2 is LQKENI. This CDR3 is CASSPRLVYEQYF. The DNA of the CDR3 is TGTGCCAGCTCACCAAGGCTAGTCTACGAGCAGTACTTC.

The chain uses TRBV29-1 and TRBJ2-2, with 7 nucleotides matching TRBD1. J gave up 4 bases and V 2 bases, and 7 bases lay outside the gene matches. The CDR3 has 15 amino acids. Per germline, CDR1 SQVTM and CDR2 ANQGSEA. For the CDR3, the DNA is TGCAGCGTTGAACCAAACGACAGGGCCACCGGGGAGCTGTTTTTT. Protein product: CSVEPNDRATGELFF.

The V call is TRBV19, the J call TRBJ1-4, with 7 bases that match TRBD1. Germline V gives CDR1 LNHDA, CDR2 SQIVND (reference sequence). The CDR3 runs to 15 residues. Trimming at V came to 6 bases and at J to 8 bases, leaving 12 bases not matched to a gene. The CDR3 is CASSDRVGRGEKLFF. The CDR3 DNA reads TGTGCCAGTAGCGACAGGGTTGGGAGAGGAGAAAAACTGTTTTTT.

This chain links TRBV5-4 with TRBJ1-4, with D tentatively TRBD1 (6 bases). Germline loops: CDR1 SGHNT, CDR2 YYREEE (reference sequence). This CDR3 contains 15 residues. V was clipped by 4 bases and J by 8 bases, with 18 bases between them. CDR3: CASSRSTGIGEKLFF. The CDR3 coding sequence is TGTGCCAGCAGCCGTAGTACAGGGATAGGAGAAAAACTGTTTTTT. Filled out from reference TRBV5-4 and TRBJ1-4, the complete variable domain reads ETGVTQSPTHLIKTRGQQVTLRCSSQSGHNTVSWYQQALGQGPQFIFQYYREEENGRGNFPPRFSGLQFPNYSSELNVNALELDDSALYLCASSRSTGIGEKLFFGSGTQLSVL.

CDR3 sequence (DNA): TGTGCCAGCAGTCCCGACCGGAGGGCCCTCCACTTT. Translated: CASSPDRRALHF. The chain carries TRBV27 and TRBJ1-6; D unclear. Germline CDR1 is MNHEY and CDR2 is SMNVEV (reference sequence). Trimming removed 5 bases from V and 14 bases from J, with 13 bases in between. The CDR3 length is 12 residues.

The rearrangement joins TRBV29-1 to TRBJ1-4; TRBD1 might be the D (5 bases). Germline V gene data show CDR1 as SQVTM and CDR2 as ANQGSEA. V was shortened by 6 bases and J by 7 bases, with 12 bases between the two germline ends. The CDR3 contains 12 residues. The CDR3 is CSVGPGREKLFF. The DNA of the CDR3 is TGCAGCGTGGGGCCTGGCCGTGAAAAACTGTTTTTT. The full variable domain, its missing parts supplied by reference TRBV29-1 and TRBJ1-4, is SAVISQKPSRDICQRGTSLTIQCQVDSQVTMMFWYRQQPGQSLTLIATANQGSEATYESGFVIDKFPISRPNLTFSTLTVSNMSPEDSSIYLCSVGPGREKLFFGSGTQLSVL.